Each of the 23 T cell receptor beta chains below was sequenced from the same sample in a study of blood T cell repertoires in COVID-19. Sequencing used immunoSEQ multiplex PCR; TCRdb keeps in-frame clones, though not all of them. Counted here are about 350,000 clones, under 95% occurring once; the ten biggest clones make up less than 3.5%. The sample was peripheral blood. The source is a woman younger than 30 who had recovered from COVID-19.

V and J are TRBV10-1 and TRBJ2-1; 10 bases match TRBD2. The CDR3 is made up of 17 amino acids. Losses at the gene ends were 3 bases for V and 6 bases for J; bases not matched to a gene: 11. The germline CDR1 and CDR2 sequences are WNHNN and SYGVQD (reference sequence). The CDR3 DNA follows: TGCGCCAGCAGTGACCTGCCTAGCGGGAGTTCGGGCAATGAGCAGTTCTTC. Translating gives CASSDLPSGSSGNEQFF.

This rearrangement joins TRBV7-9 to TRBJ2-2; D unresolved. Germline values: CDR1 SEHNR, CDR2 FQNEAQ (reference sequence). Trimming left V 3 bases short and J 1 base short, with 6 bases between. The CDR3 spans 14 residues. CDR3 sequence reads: CASSFPLNTGELFF. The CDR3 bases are TGTGCCAGCAGCTTTCCCCTGAACACCGGGGAGCTGTTTTTT. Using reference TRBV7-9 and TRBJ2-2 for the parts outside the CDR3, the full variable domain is DTGVSQNPRHKITKRGQNVTFRCDPISEHNRLYWYRQTLGQGPEFLTYFQNEAQLEKSRLLSDRFSAERPKGSFSTLEIQRTEQGDSAMYLCASSFPLNTGELFFGEGSRLTVL.

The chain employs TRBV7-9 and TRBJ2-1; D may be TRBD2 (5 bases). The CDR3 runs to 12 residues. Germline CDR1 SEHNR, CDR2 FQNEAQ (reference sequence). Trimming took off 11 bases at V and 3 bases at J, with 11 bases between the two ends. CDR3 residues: CASLGNYNEQFF. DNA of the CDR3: TGTGCCTCCCTCGGGAACTACAATGAGCAGTTCTTC.

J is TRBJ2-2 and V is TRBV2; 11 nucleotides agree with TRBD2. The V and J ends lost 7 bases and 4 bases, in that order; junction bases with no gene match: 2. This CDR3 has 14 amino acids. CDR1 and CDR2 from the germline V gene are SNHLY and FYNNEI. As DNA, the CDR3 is TGTGCCAGCACGGGACTAGCGGCCACCGGGGAGCTGTTTTTT. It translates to CASTGLAATGELFF.

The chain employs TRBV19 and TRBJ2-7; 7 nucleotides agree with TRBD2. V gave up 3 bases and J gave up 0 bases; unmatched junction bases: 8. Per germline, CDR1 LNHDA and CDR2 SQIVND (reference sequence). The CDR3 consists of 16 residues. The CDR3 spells CASSIWDYHLSYEQYV. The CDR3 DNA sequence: TGTGCCAGTAGTATTTGGGACTACCACCTCTCCTACGAGCAGTACGTC.

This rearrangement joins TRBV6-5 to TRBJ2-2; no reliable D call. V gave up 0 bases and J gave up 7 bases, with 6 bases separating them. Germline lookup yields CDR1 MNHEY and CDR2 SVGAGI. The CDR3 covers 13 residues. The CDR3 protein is CASSYSTGGELFF. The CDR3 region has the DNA TGTGCCAGCAGTTACTCTACCGGCGGGGAGCTGTTTTTT.

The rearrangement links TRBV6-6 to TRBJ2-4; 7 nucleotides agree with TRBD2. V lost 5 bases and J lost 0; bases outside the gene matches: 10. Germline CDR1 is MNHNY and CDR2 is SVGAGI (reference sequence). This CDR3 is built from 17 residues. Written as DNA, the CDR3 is TGTGCCAGCAGTCGAGCGGGGTTTTCCGTAGCCAAAAACATTCAGTACTTC. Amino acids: CASSRAGFSVAKNIQYF.

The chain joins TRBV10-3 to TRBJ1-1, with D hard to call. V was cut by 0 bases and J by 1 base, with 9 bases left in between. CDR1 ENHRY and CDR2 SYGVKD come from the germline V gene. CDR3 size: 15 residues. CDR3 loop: CAISESFTRNTEAFF. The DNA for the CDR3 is TGTGCCATCAGTGAGTCGTTTACGAGGAACACTGAAGCTTTCTTT.

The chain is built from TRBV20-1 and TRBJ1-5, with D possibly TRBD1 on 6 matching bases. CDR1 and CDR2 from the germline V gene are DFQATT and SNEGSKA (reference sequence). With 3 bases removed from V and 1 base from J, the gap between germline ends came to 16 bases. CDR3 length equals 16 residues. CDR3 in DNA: TGCAGTGCTAGTTCGGACAGAGTTCTCAGCAATCAGCCCCAGCATTTT. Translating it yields CSASSDRVLSNQPQHF.

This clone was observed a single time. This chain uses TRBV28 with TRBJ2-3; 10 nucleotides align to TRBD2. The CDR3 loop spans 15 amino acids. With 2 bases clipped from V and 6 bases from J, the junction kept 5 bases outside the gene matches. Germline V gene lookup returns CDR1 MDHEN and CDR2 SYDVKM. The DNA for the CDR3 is TGTGCCAGCAGTTTACTAGCGGGAGATGCGGATACGCAGTATTTT. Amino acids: CASSLLAGDADTQYF.

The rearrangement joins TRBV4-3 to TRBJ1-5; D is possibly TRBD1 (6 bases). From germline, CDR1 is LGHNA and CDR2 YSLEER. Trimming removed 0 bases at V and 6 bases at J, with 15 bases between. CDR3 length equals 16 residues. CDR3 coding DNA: TGCGCCAGCAGCCAAGATTTAGCAGGGGTGGGTCAGCCCCAGCATTTT. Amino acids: CASSQDLAGVGQPQHF.

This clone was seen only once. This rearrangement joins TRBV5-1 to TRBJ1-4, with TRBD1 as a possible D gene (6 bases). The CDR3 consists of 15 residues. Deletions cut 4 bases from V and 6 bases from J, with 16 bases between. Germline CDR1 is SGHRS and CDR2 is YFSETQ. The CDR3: CASSLGQTSDEKLFF. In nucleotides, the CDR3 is TGCGCCAGCAGCCTAGGACAGACTTCGGATGAAAAACTGTTTTTT.

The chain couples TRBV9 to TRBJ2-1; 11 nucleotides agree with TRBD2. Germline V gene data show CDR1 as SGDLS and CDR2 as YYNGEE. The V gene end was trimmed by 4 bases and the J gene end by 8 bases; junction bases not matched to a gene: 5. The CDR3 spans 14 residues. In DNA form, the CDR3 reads TGTGCCAGCAGCCCTAGCGGGAGGTTTGATGAGCAGTTCTTC. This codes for CASSPSGRFDEQFF.

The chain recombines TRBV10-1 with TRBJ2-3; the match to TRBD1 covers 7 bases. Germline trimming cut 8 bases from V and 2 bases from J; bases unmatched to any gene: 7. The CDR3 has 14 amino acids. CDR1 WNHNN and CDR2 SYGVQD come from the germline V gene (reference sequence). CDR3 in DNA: TGCGCCAGCTCCGGGACAGCCACCACAGATACGCAGTATTTT. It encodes CASSGTATTDTQYF.

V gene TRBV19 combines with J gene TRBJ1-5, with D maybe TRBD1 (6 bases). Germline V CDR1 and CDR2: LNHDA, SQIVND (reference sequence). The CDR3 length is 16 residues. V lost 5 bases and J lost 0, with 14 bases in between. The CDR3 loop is CASSATGPISNQPQHF. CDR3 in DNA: TGTGCCAGTAGTGCGACAGGACCCATTAGCAATCAGCCCCAGCATTTT.

The CDR3 sequence is CASSSNQHSTDTQYF. The CDR3, as DNA: TGTGCCAGCAGCTCGAACCAACATAGCACAGATACGCAGTATTTT. The chain is built from TRBV5-6 and TRBJ2-3; D gene uncertain. Looked up from germline, CDR1 is SGHDT and CDR2 is YYEEEE. This CDR3 comprises 15 residues. V lost 3 bases and J lost 0, with 11 bases in between.

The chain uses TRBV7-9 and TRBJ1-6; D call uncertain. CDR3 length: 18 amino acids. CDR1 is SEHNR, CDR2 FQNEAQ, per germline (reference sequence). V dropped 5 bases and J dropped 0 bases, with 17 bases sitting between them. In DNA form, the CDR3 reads TGTGCCAGCAGCCCCCCTTACGGGGAGAGCTCCTATAATTCACCCCTCCACTTT. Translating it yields CASSPPYGESSYNSPLHF.

CDR3 DNA sequence: TGTGCCTGGAGTGTAACAGGGGGCCTAAATAGCAATCAGCCCCAGCATTTT. This encodes CAWSVTGGLNSNQPQHF. The chain has TRBV30 and TRBJ1-5; 9 nucleotides line up with TRBD1. The CDR3 covers 17 residues. The V segment lost 0 bases and the J segment 0 bases; nucleotides outside the gene matches: 6. CDR1 is GTSNPN, CDR2 SVGIG, per germline (reference sequence).

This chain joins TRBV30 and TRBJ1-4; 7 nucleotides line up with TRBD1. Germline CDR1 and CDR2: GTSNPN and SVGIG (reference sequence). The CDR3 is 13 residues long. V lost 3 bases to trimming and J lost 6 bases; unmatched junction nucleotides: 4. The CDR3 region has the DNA TGTGCCTGGAGGACAGGGTGGGATGAAAAACTGTTTTTT. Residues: CAWRTGWDEKLFF. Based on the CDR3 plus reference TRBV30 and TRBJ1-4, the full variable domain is SQTIHQWPATLVQPVGSPLSLECTVEGTSNPNLYWYRQAAGRGLQLLFYSVGIGQISSEVPQNLSASRPQDRQFILSSKKLLLSDSGFYLCAWRTGWDEKLFFGSGTQLSVL.

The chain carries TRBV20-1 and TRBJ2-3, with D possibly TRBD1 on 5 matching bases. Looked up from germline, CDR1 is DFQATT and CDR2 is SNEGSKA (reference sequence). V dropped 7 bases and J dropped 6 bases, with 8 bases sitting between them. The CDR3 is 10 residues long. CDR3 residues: CSVGRDTQYF. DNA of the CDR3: TGCAGTGTGGGGCGTGATACGCAGTATTTT.

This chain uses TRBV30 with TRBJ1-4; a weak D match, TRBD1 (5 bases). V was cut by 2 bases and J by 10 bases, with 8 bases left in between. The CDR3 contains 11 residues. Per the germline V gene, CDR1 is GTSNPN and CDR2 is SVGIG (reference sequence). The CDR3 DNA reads TGTGCCTGGAGTCACGGGGGAAAACTGTTTTTT. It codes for CAWSHGGKLFF. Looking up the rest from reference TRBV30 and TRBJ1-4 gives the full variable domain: SQTIHQWPATLVQPVGSPLSLECTVEGTSNPNLYWYRQAAGRGLQLLFYSVGIGQISSEVPQNLSASRPQDRQFILSSKKLLLSDSGFYLCAWSHGGKLFFGSGTQLSVL.

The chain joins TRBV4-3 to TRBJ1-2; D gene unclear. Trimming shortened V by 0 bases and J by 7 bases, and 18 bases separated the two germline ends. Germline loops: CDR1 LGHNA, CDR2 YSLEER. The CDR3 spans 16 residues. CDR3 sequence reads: CASSQDRGSRGPGYTF. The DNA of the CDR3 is TGCGCCAGCAGCCAAGATCGGGGATCGCGGGGTCCTGGCTACACCTTC.

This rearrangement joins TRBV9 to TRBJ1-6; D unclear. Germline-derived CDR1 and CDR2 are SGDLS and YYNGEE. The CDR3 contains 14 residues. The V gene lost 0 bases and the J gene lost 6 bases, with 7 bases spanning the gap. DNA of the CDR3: TGTGCCAGCAGCGTAGGGTACAGTAATTCACCCCTCCACTTT. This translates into CASSVGYSNSPLHF.